What follows are 25 T cell receptor beta chains derived from one specimen sequenced in a study of blood T cell repertoires in COVID-19. Sequencing used immunoSEQ multiplex PCR; TCRdb keeps in-frame clones, though not all of them. The sample consists of around 370,000 clones, roughly 90% of them appearing once. Sequences were obtained from peripheral blood. The receptors stem from a man between 18 and 29 years old with active or convalescent COVID-19.

The chain combines TRBV5-1 with TRBJ2-2; 14 bases match TRBD2. J lost 11 bases, V lost 5 bases, and 5 bases had no gene match. Germline CDR1 reads SGHRS; CDR2 reads YFSETQ. This CDR3 has 14 residues. CDR3 DNA: TGCGCCAGCAGATGGACTAGCGGGGGGATAGAGCTGTTTTTT. This sequence encodes CASRWTSGGIELFF.

V is TRBV7-9 and J is TRBJ1-1; possible D gene TRBD1, 6 bases. V lost 6 bases, J lost 4 bases, and 12 bases lay in between. From germline, CDR1 is SEHNR and CDR2 FQNEAQ (reference sequence). The CDR3 is 13 amino acids. The CDR3 protein is CASRHRVGTEAFF. In DNA form, the CDR3 reads TGTGCCAGCAGGCACAGGGTCGGCACTGAAGCTTTCTTT.

The chain links TRBV28 to TRBJ1-5, with no clear D. Germline-derived CDR1 and CDR2 are MDHEN and SYDVKM. V was clipped by 7 bases and J by 3 bases, with 13 bases between them. The CDR3 is 14 amino acids. The CDR3 nucleotides are TGTGCCAGCACCTCTCAGGAGGACAATCAGCCCCAGCATTTT. Translated, it gives CASTSQEDNQPQHF.

This clone occurred once. The CDR3 sequence: CASSIVGTGNTGELFF. The CDR3 nucleotides read TGTGCCAGTAGTATAGTGGGGACAGGGAACACCGGGGAGCTGTTTTTT. The rearrangement uses TRBV19 and TRBJ2-2; 8 bases fit TRBD1. V lost 1 base and J lost 1; bases outside the gene matches: 2. Germline loops: CDR1 LNHDA, CDR2 SQIVND (reference sequence). The CDR3 sequence is 16 residues long.

This chain uses TRBV25-1 with TRBJ2-3, with TRBD1 matching 7 bases. The CDR3 is 14 residues long. The germline CDR1 and CDR2 sequences are MGHDK and SYGVNS. The V and J ends lost 6 bases and 1 base, in that order; junction bases with no gene match: 4. This chain's CDR3 is CASSLGQRTDTQYF. In nucleotides, the CDR3 is TGTGCCAGCAGCCTGGGACAGCGCACAGATACGCAGTATTTT.

The rearrangement uses TRBV7-2 and TRBJ1-1; D gene uncertain. There are 14 residues in the CDR3. The germline gives CDR1 SGHTA, CDR2 FQGNSA. V gave up 1 base and J gave up 0 bases, with 6 bases separating them. CDR3 DNA: TGTGCCAGCAGCTTAGGGGCCTTGAACACTGAAGCTTTCTTT. Protein product: CASSLGALNTEAFF. The complete variable domain, with remaining parts taken from reference TRBV7-2 and TRBJ1-1, reads GAGVSQSPSNKVTEKGKDVELRCDPISGHTALYWYRQSLGQGLEFLIYFQGNSAPDKSGLPSDRFSAERTGGSVSTLTIQRTQQEDSAVYLCASSLGALNTEAFFGQGTRLTVV.

The chain uses TRBV4-3 and TRBJ2-7; D gene ambiguous. This CDR3 region has 14 residues. Per the germline V gene, CDR1 is LGHNA and CDR2 is YSLEER. V was trimmed by 0 bases and J by 3 bases, leaving 9 bases between them. CDR3 sequence (DNA): TGCGCCAGCAGCCAAGAATCCCACAACTACGAGCAGTACTTC. This translates into CASSQESHNYEQYF.

The gene calls are TRBV9 and TRBJ1-2, with TRBD1 matching 12 bases. From germline, CDR1 is SGDLS and CDR2 YYNGEE. J was trimmed by 4 bases and V by 2 bases; bases with no gene match: 3. This CDR3 has 15 amino acids. CDR3 DNA: TGTGCCAGCAGCGTCGGGACAGGGGGCTTCTATGGCTACACCTTC. Its translation: CASSVGTGGFYGYTF.

The genes are TRBV7-9 and TRBJ1-4; 10 bases are a match to TRBD1. The CDR3 totals 19 residues. Per germline, CDR1 SEHNR and CDR2 FQNEAQ (reference sequence). The trim removed 1 base at V and 7 bases at J, leaving 15 bases unmatched. CDR3 loop: CASSLGQGARSFPSEKLFF. The DNA for the CDR3 is TGTGCCAGCAGCTTAGGACAGGGGGCGCGATCTTTCCCCAGTGAAAAACTGTTTTTT. Full variable domain (missing parts from reference TRBV7-9 and TRBJ1-4): DTGVSQNPRHKITKRGQNVTFRCDPISEHNRLYWYRQTLGQGPEFLTYFQNEAQLEKSRLLSDRFSAERPKGSFSTLEIQRTEQGDSAMYLCASSLGQGARSFPSEKLFFGSGTQLSVL.

The chain has TRBV6-5 and TRBJ1-2, with D uncertain. The V end was cut by 9 bases, the J end by 2 bases, with 7 bases between. The germline gives CDR1 MNHEY, CDR2 SVGAGI. There are 11 residues in the CDR3. The CDR3, as DNA: TGTGCCAGTCTCTTCAACTATGGCTACACCTTC. It codes for CASLFNYGYTF.

V usage is TRBV7-6 and J usage is TRBJ1-5; 11 nucleotides align to TRBD1. Trimming cost V 1 base and J 7 bases; bases outside gene matches: 6. The CDR3 contains 16 residues. Germline lookup yields CDR1 SGHVS and CDR2 FNYEAQ. The CDR3 bases are TGTGCCAGCAGCTTAGTCAGGACAGGGGGCAGACAGCCCCAGCATTTT. Its translation is CASSLVRTGGRQPQHF. The full variable domain, with the rest looked up from reference TRBV7-6 and TRBJ1-5, is GAGVSQSPRYKVTKRGQDVALRCDPISGHVSLYWYRQALGQGPEFLTYFNYEAQQDKSGLPNDRFSAERPEGSISTLTIQRTEQRDSAMYRCASSLVRTGGRQPQHFGDGTRLSIL.

This clone was seen just once. The chain recombines TRBV9 with TRBJ2-7; a weak D match, TRBD1 (6 bases). Trimming shortened V by 3 bases and J by 3 bases, and 22 bases separated the two germline ends. The germline CDR1 and CDR2 sequences are SGDLS and YYNGEE. CDR3 length equals 17 residues. CDR3 region: CASSATASGGKSYEQYF. CDR3 sequence (DNA): TGTGCCAGCAGCGCTACCGCTAGTGGGGGCAAGAGCTACGAGCAGTACTTC.

This clone has a single count. The chain combines TRBV5-4 with TRBJ1-6; a weak D match, TRBD1 (5 bases). Germline V gene sequence: CDR1 SGHNT, CDR2 YYREEE (reference sequence). The CDR3 has 15 amino acids. The ends were cut back, 0 bases at V and 9 bases at J, with 13 bases in the middle. This CDR3 reads CASSLGGGIGSPLHF. The DNA for the CDR3 is TGTGCCAGCAGCTTGGGGGGGGGAATCGGTTCACCCCTCCACTTT.

The chain couples TRBV7-3 to TRBJ2-1; 8 bases align to TRBD1. The V gene end was trimmed by 5 bases and the J gene end by 3 bases; junction bases not matched to a gene: 15. This CDR3 is 18 amino acids long. Germline CDR1 reads SGHTA; CDR2 reads FQGTGA. CDR3 sequence (DNA): TGTGCCAGCAGCCCGCTCGGGAAAGGACAGGGAAACTACAATGAGCAGTTCTTC. Encoded protein: CASSPLGKGQGNYNEQFF.

This chain joins TRBV10-2 and TRBJ1-5; TRBD1 agrees at 7 bases. V lost 3 bases, J lost 0 bases, and 8 bases stayed unmatched. Germline loops: CDR1 WSHSY, CDR2 SAAADI. This CDR3 is 17 amino acids long. CDR3 amino acids: CASSDPGQRYSNQPQHF. CDR3 coding DNA: TGCGCCAGCAGTGACCCGGGACAGCGGTATAGCAATCAGCCCCAGCATTTT.

The chain has TRBV28 and TRBJ1-6; no firm D call. CDR1 and CDR2 (germline): MDHEN, SYDVKM. V was pared by 6 bases and J by 3 bases, with 12 bases between. CDR3 size: 15 residues. The chain's CDR3 is CASSPTAVYNSPLHF. As DNA, the CDR3 is TGTGCCAGCAGCCCAACGGCGGTCTATAATTCACCCCTCCACTTT.

V usage is TRBV18 and J usage is TRBJ1-2, with 9 bases identical to TRBD1. The CDR3 covers 14 residues. The V gene end was trimmed by 4 bases and the J gene end by 6 bases; junction bases not matched to a gene: 6. Germline-derived CDR1 and CDR2 are KGHSH and LQKENI. CDR3 in amino acids: CASSLETGGHGYTF. As DNA, the CDR3 is TGTGCCAGCTCACTCGAGACAGGGGGGCATGGCTACACCTTC. Looking up the rest from reference TRBV18 and TRBJ1-2 gives the full variable domain: NAGVMQNPRHLVRRRGQEARLRCSPMKGHSHVYWYRQLPEEGLKFMVYLQKENIIDESGMPKERFSAEFPKEGPSILRIQQVVRGDSAAYFCASSLETGGHGYTFGSGTRLTVV.

The V call is TRBV18, the J call TRBJ2-7; 7 nucleotides agree with TRBD1. The CDR3 spans 14 residues. The germline V gene encodes CDR1 KGHSH and CDR2 LQKENI. V gave up 4 bases and J gave up 5 bases; unmatched junction bases: 8. The CDR3 coding sequence is TGTGCCAGCTCACTTGACAGGGCCTCTAACGAGCAGTACTTC. Translated, it gives CASSLDRASNEQYF.

The CDR3 is CATFTGGTEAFF. DNA for the CDR3: TGTGCCACCTTTACAGGGGGCACTGAAGCTTTCTTT. This chain joins TRBV19 and TRBJ1-1, with 8 bases identical to TRBD1. This CDR3 region has 12 residues. Germline CDR1 is LNHDA and CDR2 is SQIVND (reference sequence). V lost 10 bases and J lost 4; bases outside the gene matches: 5.

The V and J genes are TRBV7-6 and TRBJ1-5, with 8 bases that match TRBD1. CDR3 length: 15 residues. The V gene end was trimmed by 1 base and the J gene end by 4 bases; junction bases not matched to a gene: 3. Germline CDR1 and CDR2: SGHVS and FNYEAQ. The CDR3 region has the DNA TGTGCCAGCAGCTTAGGCCAGGGGGCAAATCAGCCCCAGCATTTT. Translation gives CASSLGQGANQPQHF.

The CDR3 loop reads CASSASGTLNSPLHF. In DNA, the CDR3 is TGTGCCAGTAGTGCCTCCGGGACATTGAATTCACCCCTCCACTTT. V is TRBV19 and J is TRBJ1-6, with D perhaps matching TRBD1 (6 bases). V was cut by 5 bases and J by 7 bases, with 15 bases left in between. The germline CDR1 and CDR2 sequences are LNHDA and SQIVND (reference sequence). CDR3 length equals 15 residues.

This chain links TRBV11-2 with TRBJ2-2, with a weak D call TRBD1 (5 bases). Germline V gene lookup returns CDR1 SGHAT and CDR2 FQNNGV. Trimming left V 2 bases short and J 4 bases short, with 14 bases between. This CDR3 comprises 16 residues. CDR3 sequence reads: CASSLRSRALTGELFF. In DNA, the CDR3 is TGTGCCAGCAGCTTAAGGTCCAGGGCCCTCACCGGGGAGCTGTTTTTT.

The chain uses TRBV11-1 and TRBJ2-7; D perhaps matches TRBD1 (6 bases). The CDR3 is 14 amino acids. V dropped 1 base and J dropped 1 base, with 8 bases sitting between them. Germline CDR1 SGHAT, CDR2 FQDESV (reference sequence). The CDR3 bases are TGTGCCAGCAGCTTAGAGGACAGATCCTACGAGCAGTACTTC. It encodes CASSLEDRSYEQYF. Full variable domain (remainder filled in from reference TRBV11-1 and TRBJ2-7): EAEVAQSPRYKITEKSQAVAFWCDPISGHATLYWYRQILGQGPELLVQFQDESVVDDSQLPKDRFSAERLKGVDSTLKIQPAELGDSAMYLCASSLEDRSYEQYFGPGTRLTVT.

V is TRBV28 and J is TRBJ2-2; the match to TRBD2 covers 15 bases. V dropped 6 bases and J dropped 4; count of bases not matched to a gene: 6. Germline values: CDR1 MDHEN, CDR2 SYDVKM. The CDR3 loop spans 17 amino acids. This CDR3 reads CASRQPGLAGGTGELFF. The CDR3 DNA is TGTGCCAGCAGACAACCGGGACTAGCGGGAGGCACCGGGGAGCTGTTTTTT.

This clone was seen once. The V and J genes are TRBV16 and TRBJ1-1, with D maybe TRBD1 (6 bases). CDR1 is KGHSY and CDR2 is FQNENV in the germline V gene. The CDR3 sequence is 16 residues long. Trimming took 4 bases from V and 6 from J, leaving 21 bases between them. The CDR3 loop is CASSPFSGGRASEAFF. The CDR3, as DNA: TGTGCCAGCAGCCCATTTAGCGGGGGGCGGGCGTCTGAAGCTTTCTTT.